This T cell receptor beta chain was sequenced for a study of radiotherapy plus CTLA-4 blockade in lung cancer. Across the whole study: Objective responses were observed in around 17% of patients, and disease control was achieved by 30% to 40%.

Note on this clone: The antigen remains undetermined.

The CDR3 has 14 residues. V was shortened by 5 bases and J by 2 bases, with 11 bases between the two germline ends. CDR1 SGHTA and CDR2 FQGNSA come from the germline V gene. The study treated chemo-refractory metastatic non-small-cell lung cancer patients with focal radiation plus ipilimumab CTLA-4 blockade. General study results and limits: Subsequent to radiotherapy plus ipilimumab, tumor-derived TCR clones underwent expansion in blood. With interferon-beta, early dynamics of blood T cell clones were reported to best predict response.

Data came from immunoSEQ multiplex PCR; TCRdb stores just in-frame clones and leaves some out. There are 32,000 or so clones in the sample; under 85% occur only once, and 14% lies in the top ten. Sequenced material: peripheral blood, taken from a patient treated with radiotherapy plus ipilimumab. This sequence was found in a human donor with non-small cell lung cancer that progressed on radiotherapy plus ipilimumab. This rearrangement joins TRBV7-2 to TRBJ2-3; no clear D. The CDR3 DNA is TGTGCCAGCAGCGTCGTAGGCCTCACAGATACGCAGTATTTT. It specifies CASSVVGLTDTQYF.